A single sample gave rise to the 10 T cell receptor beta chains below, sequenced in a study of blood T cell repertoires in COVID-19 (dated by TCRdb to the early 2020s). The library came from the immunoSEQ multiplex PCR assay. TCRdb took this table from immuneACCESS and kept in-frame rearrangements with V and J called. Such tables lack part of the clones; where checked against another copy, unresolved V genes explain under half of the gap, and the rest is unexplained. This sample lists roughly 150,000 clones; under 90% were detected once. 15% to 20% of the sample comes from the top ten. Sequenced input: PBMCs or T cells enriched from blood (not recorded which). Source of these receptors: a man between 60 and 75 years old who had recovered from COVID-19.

CDR3 coding DNA: TGCGCCAGCAGCTTCGGATCGGGACTAGCGGACACAGATACGCAGTATTTT. Translating gives CASSFGSGLADTDTQYF. The chain recombines TRBV5-1 with TRBJ2-3; 11 bases agree with TRBD2. V lost 2 bases and J lost 2; bases outside the gene matches: 7. The CDR3 sequence is 17 residues long. The germline V gene has CDR1 SGHRS and CDR2 YFSETQ.

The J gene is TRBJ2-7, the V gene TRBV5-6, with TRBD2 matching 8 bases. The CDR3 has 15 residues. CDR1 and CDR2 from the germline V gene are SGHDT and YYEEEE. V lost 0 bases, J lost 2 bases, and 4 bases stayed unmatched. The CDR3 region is CASSLGGRGAYEQYF. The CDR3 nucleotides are TGTGCCAGCAGCTTGGGCGGGCGGGGGGCCTACGAGCAGTACTTC. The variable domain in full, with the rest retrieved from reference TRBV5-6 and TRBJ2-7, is DAGVTQSPTHLIKTRGQQVTLRCSPKSGHDTVSWYQQALGQGPQFIFQYYEEEERQRGNFPDRFSGHQFPNYSSELNVNALLLGDSALYLCASSLGGRGAYEQYFGPGTRLTVT.

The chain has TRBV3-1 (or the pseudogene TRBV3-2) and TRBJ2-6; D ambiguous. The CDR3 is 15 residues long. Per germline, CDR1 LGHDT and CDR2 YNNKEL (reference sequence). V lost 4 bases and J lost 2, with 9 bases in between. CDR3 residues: CASSRDGAGANVLTF. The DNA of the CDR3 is TGTGCCAGCAGCCGCGACGGAGCTGGGGCCAACGTCCTGACTTTC.

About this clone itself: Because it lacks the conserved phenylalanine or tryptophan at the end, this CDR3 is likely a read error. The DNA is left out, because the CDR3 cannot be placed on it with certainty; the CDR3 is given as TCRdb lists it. CDR3 residues: CASKAGLPELI. V gene TRBV6-4 combines with J gene TRBJ2-7; the table's D call, TRBD2, has no DNA check behind it. Germline V gene sequence: CDR1 MRHNA, CDR2 SNTAGT. Ends included, the CDR3 has 11 residues.

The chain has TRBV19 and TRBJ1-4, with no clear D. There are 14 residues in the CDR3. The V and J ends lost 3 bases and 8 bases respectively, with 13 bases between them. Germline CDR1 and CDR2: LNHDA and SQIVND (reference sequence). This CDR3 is CASSIPRRGEKLFF. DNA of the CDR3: TGTGCCAGTAGTATTCCGAGGCGTGGAGAAAAACTGTTTTTT. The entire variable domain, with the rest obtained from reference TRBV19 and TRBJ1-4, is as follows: DGGITQSPKYLFRKEGQNVTLSCEQNLNHDAMYWYRQDPGQGLRLIYYSQIVNDFQKGDIAEGYSVSREKKESFPLTVTSAQKNPTAFYLCASSIPRRGEKLFFGSGTQLSVL.

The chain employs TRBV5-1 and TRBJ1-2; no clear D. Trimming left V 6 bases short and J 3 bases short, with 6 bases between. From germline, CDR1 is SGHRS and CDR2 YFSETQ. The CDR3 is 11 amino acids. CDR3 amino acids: CASTPDYGYTF. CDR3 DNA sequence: TGCGCCAGCACCCCCGACTATGGCTACACCTTC.

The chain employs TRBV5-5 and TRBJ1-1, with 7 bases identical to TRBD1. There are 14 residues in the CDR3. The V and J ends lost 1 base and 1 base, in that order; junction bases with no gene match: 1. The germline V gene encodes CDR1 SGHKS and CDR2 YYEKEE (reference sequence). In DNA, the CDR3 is TGTGCCAGCAGCTTGCGGGACAGGAACACTGAAGCTTTCTTT. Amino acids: CASSLRDRNTEAFF.

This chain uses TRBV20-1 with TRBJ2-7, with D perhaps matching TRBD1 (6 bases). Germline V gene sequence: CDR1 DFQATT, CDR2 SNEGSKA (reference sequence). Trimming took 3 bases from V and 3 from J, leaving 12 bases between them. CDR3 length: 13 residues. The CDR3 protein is CSASPGQNYEQYF. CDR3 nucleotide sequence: TGCAGTGCTAGTCCAGGACAGAACTACGAGCAGTACTTC.

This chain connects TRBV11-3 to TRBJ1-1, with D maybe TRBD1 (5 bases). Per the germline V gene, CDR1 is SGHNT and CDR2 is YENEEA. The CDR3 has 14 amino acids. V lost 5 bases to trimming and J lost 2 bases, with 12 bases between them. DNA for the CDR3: TGTGCCAGCAGCGCGGGACGGGCAAACACTGAAGCTTTCTTT. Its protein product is CASSAGRANTEAFF.

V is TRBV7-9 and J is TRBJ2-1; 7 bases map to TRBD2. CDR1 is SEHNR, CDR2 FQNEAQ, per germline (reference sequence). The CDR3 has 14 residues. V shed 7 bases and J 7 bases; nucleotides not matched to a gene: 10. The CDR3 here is CASIRGAGVNEQFF. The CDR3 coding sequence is TGTGCCAGCATTCGGGGCGCGGGAGTGAATGAGCAGTTCTTC.